This T cell receptor (beta chain) was recovered during a study of CD8 T cells in Susac syndrome. RNA totalling roughly 0.5 to 1 ug underwent reverse transcription with random hexamers. With immunoSEQ multiplex PCR, TCR beta CDR3 was amplified across 54 Vbeta and 13 Jbeta. TCRdb itself ran the immunoSEQ multiplex PCR reads through MiXCR, one entry per CDR3 protein. The sample lists roughly 200,000 distinct CDR3 sequences, roughly 94% occurring once. There are 15 residues in the CDR3. The J segment lost 2 bases and the V segment lost 2 bases, leaving 4 bases of the junction unmatched. The receptor's source is a human donor with Susac syndrome. The sample consisted of CD4+ T cells from PBMCs. This chain joins TRBV12-3 or TRBV12-4 and TRBJ2-5; 8 bases fit TRBD2. The CDR3: CASSLMVAGQETQYF. The CDR3 nucleotides are TGTGCCAGCAGTTTAATGGTAGCGGGGCAAGAGACCCAGTACTTC.